This is a list of T cell receptor beta chains from one sample in a study of T-cell reconstitution after alpha-beta-depleted transplantation in children. Each CDR3 protein is one row after TCRdb ran MiXCR on the PCR reads. The top ten clones hold 0.79% of a sample with roughly 670,000 distinct CDR3 sequences, 10% to 15% of them seen once. The sequences come from PBMCs, collected before TCRalphabeta/CD19-depleted stem cell transplant. The receptors stem from a girl aged 2-9 years with congenital amegakaryocytic thrombocytopenia, due to receive a stem cell transplant. Each CDR3 is given with its conserved first and last residue. The D gene is left open where the match is weak. Where a row states a size, it is once, few, many or the class of an expanded clone; other rows omit it.

NA	TRBV9	TRBJ2-1	few	TGTGCCAGCAGCCCGGCGGACGAGTACAATGAGCAGTTCTTC	CASSPADEYNEQFF
NA	TRBV20-1	TRBJ2-2	many	TGCAGTGCTCGGACTCTCCCCGGCACCGGGGAGCTGTTTTTT	CSARTLPGTGELFF
NA	TRBV20-1	TRBJ2-5	many	TGCAGTGCTAGTTCTACAGAGGACTCCCCATTGGAGACCCAGTACTTC	CSASSTEDSPLETQYF
NA	TRBV5-1	TRBJ1-5	few	TGCGCCAGCAGACCGATCCCAGTAGGGCCTCAGCCCCAGCATTTT	CASRPIPVGPQPQHF
NA	TRBV28	TRBJ2-1	many	TGTGCCAGCAGCGTGGAGGACGAGAATGAGCAGTTCTTC	CASSVEDENEQFF
TRBD2	TRBV4-1	TRBJ2-3	many	TGCGCCAGCAGCCAAGATAAGGCTAGCGGGAGATTAACAGATACGCAGTATTTT	CASSQDKASGRLTDTQYF
NA	TRBV2	TRBJ2-1	many	TGTGCCAGCAGTACTAAGCGGGTGGACAATGAGCAGTTCTTC	CASSTKRVDNEQFF
NA	TRBV11-2	TRBJ1-1	NA	TGTGCCAGCAGCTTATCGCCCGACGTAAACACTGAAGCTTTCTTT	CASSLSPDVNTEAFF
NA	TRBV6-1	TRBJ1-2	many	TGTGCCAGCAGTGAACAGGGGCACTATGGCTACACCTTC	CASSEQGHYGYTF
TRBD1	TRBV20-1	TRBJ1-2	many	TGCAGTGCTAGGGGGGAGACAGGGAACTATGGCTACACCTTC	CSARGETGNYGYTF
TRBD2	TRBV7-9	TRBJ2-1	few	TGTGCCAGCAGCCCCCCGGGACTAGCGGGAGATGTGCAGTTCTTC	CASSPPGLAGDVQFF
NA	TRBV30	TRBJ1-1	many	TGTGCCTGGAGTTTCCAAACAACGAACACTGAAGCTTTCTTT	CAWSFQTTNTEAFF
TRBD2	TRBV5-1	TRBJ2-3	many	TGCGCCAGCAGCTCACGACTAGCGGGAAACACAGATACGCAGTATTTT	CASSSRLAGNTDTQYF
NA	TRBV20-1	TRBJ2-7	many	TGCAGTGCTAGAGATAAGGAGATAGGGTTCTACGAGCAGTACTTC	CSARDKEIGFYEQYF
NA	TRBV28	TRBJ2-7	many	TGTGCCAGCAGTGCAGGCCGCGACGAGCAGTACTTC	CASSAGRDEQYF
TRBD2	TRBV7-3	TRBJ2-2	NA	TGTGCCACCAGCTTAACGGGGGGAATCACCGGGGAGCTGTTTTTT	CATSLTGGITGELFF
NA	TRBV5-1	TRBJ1-2	few	TGCGCCAGCAGCTCCGGGGTTCGGTATGGCTACACCTTC	CASSSGVRYGYTF
TRBD2	TRBV27	TRBJ2-2	many	TGTGCCAGTATGATAGCGGGAGACACCGGGGAGCTGTTTTTT	CASMIAGDTGELFF
NA	TRBV10-3	TRBJ1-1	NA	TGTGCCATCGGTGAGGGGAACACTGAAGCTTTCTTT	CAIGEGNTEAFF
NA	TRBV7-3	TRBJ2-1	NA	TGTGCCAGCAGCTTAGAGGGGACCATACCCAATGAGCAGTTCTTC	CASSLEGTIPNEQFF
NA	TRBV5-1	TRBJ2-1	NA	TGCGCCAGCAGCTCGGGACAATTATACAATGAGCAGATCTTC	CASSSGQLYNEQIF
NA	TRBV5-1	TRBJ2-7	NA	TGCGCCAGCAGCTCAGTAGGGCAAGAGCAGTACTTC	CASSSVGQEQYF
NA	TRBV14	TRBJ2-7	NA	TGTGCCAGCAGCCAATTCAGGTCTCGGAGCTCCTACGAGCAGTACTTC	CASSQFRSRSSYEQYF
NA	TRBV10-3	TRBJ1-5	NA	TGTGCCATCAGTGAGAAGGGTGGGAGATATAGCAATCAGCCCCAGCATTTT	CAISEKGGRYSNQPQHF
NA	TRBV20-1	TRBJ2-1	NA	TGCACCCTTGGCTCCAATGAGCAGTTCTTC	CTLGSNEQFF
NA	TRBV12-3/TRBV12-4	TRBJ2-1	few	TGTGCCAGCATTTCGGGTGCGTCCCCTTCCTACAATGAGCAGTTCTTC	CASISGASPSYNEQFF
NA	TRBV6-5	TRBJ2-6	NA	TGTGCCAGCAGTTCGATGACTGGGGCCAACGTCCTGACTTTC	CASSSMTGANVLTF
NA	TRBV18	TRBJ2-3	few	TGTGCCAGCAAACAGGGTACGGGCACAGATACGCAGTATTTT	CASKQGTGTDTQYF
NA	TRBV12-3/TRBV12-4	TRBJ1-5	NA	TGTGCCAGTAAGGGGTGGGGTCAGCCCCAGCATTTT	CASKGWGQPQHF
NA	TRBV12-3/TRBV12-4	TRBJ2-7	many	TGTGCCAGCAGATTCCGGGGATCCTACGAGCAGTACTTC	CASRFRGSYEQYF
TRBD2	TRBV29-1	TRBJ2-3	many	TGCAGCGTTGGACCCTCCGCACTAGCGGGAGGTGATACGCAGTATTTT	CSVGPSALAGGDTQYF
TRBD2	TRBV20-1	TRBJ2-1	many	TGCAGTGCTAGGGTGGGGACTAGCGTCTACAATGAGCAGTTCTTC	CSARVGTSVYNEQFF
NA	TRBV29-1	TRBJ1-1	NA	TGCAGCGTTAGGACAGATTATAAAGGTGAAGCTTTCTTT	CSVRTDYKGEAFF
NA	TRBV10-3	TRBJ1-1	many	TGTGCCATCAGTGAGCCCCCTAACACTGAAGCTTTCTTT	CAISEPPNTEAFF
NA	TRBV20-1	TRBJ2-1	many	TGCAGTGCAAGACCCGGGACTTCGGCTTACAATGAGCAGTTCTTC	CSARPGTSAYNEQFF
NA	TRBV20-1	TRBJ1-5	few	TGCAGTGCAGTAACCTCGGGGGGCGATTGGGGTCAGCCCCAGCATTTT	CSAVTSGGDWGQPQHF
NA	TRBV20-1	TRBJ2-7	many	TGCAGTGCTAGCGGGTACGAGCAGTACTTC	CSASGYEQYF
NA	TRBV5-1	TRBJ2-1	few	TGCGCCAGCAGCGCGGGACTTAGCAATGAGCAGTTCTTC	CASSAGLSNEQFF
NA	TRBV20-1	TRBJ1-3	NA	TGCAGTGCTGGGGCGGGGGGAAACACCATATATTTT	CSAGAGGNTIYF
NA	TRBV29-1	TRBJ2-1	NA	TGCAGCGTTGAAGCCCAGGGGCTTTCTGAGCAGTTCTTC	CSVEAQGLSEQFF
TRBD2	TRBV7-9	TRBJ2-7	NA	TGTGCCAGCAGCATGACTAGCGGGAGGATCTCCTACGAGCAGTACTTC	CASSMTSGRISYEQYF
TRBD2	TRBV6-2/TRBV6-3	TRBJ2-1	many	TGTGCCAGCAGTTACTCGAAAACTAGCGGGAGGCATCCCAGCTCCTACAATGAGCAGTTCTTC	CASSYSKTSGRHPSSYNEQFF
NA	TRBV6-2/TRBV6-3	TRBJ2-7	NA	TGTGCCAGCAGTCAGACTCGAACTCCCTACGAGCAGTACTTC	CASSQTRTPYEQYF
NA	TRBV10-3	TRBJ2-7	few	TGTGCCATCAGTGCTCTCGAGGACGCAAGGCCCTCCTACGAGCAGTACTTC	CAISALEDARPSYEQYF
NA	TRBV11-2	TRBJ2-3	NA	TGTGCCAGCCGCGCCCCGGGTGATACGCAGTATTTT	CASRAPGDTQYF
TRBD2	TRBV5-1	TRBJ2-5	NA	TGCGCCAGCAGCTTGGTAGCGGGACGCCCTCACCAGTACTTC	CASSLVAGRPHQYF
TRBD2	TRBV20-1	TRBJ2-1	NA	TGCAGTGCTTTGAATAGCGGGAGCTGGCGCAATGAGCAGTTCTTC	CSALNSGSWRNEQFF
NA	TRBV20-1	TRBJ2-5	many	TGCAGTGCTAGCAGAGACAAATCATGGGAGACCCAGTACTTC	CSASRDKSWETQYF
NA	TRBV5-5	TRBJ2-1	many	TGTGCCAGCAGCTTGGACGACTCCAGGATTTTGTTGGAACAGTTCTTC	CASSLDDSRILLEQFF
NA	TRBV12-5	TRBJ2-1	once	TGTGCTAGTGTAGGTACAGGGTCACCCTACAATGAGCAGTTCTTC	CASVGTGSPYNEQFF
NA	TRBV12-3/TRBV12-4	TRBJ2-7	many	TGTGCGATGCAACGTGGGGCTAAAGGTCTCGAGCAGTACTTC	CAMQRGAKGLEQYF
TRBD2	TRBV7-8	TRBJ2-2	NA	TGTGCCAGCAGCTTACGACTAGCGGGAGGTCGCTTCGCCACCGGGGAGCTGTTTTTT	CASSLRLAGGRFATGELFF